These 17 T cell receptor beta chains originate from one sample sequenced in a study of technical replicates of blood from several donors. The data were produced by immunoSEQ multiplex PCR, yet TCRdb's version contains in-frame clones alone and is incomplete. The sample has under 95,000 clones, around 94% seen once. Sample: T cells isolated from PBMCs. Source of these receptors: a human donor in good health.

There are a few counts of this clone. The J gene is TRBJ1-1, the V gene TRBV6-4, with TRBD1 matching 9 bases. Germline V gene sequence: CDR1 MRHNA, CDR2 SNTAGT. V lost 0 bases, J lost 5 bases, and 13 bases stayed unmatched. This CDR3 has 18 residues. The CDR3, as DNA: TGTGCCAGCAGTGACTCGGGGGCCGGGACAGGGATTCGTACTGAAGCTTTCTTT. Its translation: CASSDSGAGTGIRTEAFF.

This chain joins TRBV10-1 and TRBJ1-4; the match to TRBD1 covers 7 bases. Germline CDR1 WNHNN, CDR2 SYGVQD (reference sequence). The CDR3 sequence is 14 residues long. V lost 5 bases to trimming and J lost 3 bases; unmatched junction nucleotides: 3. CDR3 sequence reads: CASSRDSANEKLFF. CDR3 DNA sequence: TGCGCCAGCAGTCGGGACAGTGCTAATGAAAAACTGTTTTTT.

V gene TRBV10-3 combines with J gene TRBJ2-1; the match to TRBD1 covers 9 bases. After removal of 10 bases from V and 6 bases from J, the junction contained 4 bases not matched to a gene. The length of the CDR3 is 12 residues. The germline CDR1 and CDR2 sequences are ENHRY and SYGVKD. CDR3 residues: CATGQGSNEQFF. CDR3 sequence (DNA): TGTGCCACGGGACAGGGATCCAATGAGCAGTTCTTC.

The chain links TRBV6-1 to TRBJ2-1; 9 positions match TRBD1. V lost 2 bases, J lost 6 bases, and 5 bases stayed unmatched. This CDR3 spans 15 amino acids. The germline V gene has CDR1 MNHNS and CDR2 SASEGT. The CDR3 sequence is CASSEKGTGTNEQFF. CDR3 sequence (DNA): TGTGCCAGCAGTGAAAAGGGGACAGGGACCAATGAGCAGTTCTTC.

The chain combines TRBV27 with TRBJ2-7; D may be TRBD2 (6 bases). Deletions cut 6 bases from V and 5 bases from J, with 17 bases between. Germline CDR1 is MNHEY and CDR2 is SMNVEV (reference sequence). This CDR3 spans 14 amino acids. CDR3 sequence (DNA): TGTGCCAGCAGGGTGGGGGGTCCTAACCACGAGCAGTACTTC. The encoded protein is CASRVGGPNHEQYF.

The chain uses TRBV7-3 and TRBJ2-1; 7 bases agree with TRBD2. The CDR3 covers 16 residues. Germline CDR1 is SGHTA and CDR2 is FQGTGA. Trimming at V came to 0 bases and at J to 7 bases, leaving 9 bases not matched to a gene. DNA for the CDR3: TGTGCCAGCAGCTTAACATCCGGACTAGTAAGAAATGAGCAGTTCTTC. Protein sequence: CASSLTSGLVRNEQFF.

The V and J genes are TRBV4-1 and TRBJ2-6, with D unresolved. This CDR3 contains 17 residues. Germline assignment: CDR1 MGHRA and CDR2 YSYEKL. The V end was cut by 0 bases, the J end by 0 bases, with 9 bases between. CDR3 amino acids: CASSQESRVSGANVLTF. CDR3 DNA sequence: TGCGCCAGCAGCCAAGAGAGTCGGGTCTCTGGGGCCAACGTCCTGACTTTC.

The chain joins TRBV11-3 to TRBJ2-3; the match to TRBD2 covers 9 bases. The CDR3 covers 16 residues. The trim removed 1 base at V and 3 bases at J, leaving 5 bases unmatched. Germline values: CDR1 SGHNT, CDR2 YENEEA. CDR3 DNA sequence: TGTGCCAGCAGCTTAGTAGAGCTAGCGGGGACAGATACGCAGTATTTT. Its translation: CASSLVELAGTDTQYF.

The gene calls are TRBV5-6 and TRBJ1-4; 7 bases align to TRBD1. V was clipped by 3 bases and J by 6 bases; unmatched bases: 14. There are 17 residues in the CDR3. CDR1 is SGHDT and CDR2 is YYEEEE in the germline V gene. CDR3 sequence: CASSSQKDPGQHEKLFF. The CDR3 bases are TGTGCCAGCAGCTCCCAAAAAGATCCGGGACAGCATGAAAAACTGTTTTTT.

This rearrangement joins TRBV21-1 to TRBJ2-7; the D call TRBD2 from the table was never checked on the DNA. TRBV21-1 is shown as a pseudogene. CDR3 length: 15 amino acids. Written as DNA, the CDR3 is TGTGCCAGCAGCTCGTCGGACTCGGTCTCCTACGAGCAGTACTTC. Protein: CASSSSDSVSYEQYF.

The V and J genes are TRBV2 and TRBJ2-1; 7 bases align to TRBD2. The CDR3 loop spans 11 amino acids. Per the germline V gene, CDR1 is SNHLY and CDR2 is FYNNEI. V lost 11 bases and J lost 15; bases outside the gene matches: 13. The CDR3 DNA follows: TGTGCCGGGAGGCTAGCGGTGGAGGGGTTCTTC. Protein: CAGRLAVEGFF.

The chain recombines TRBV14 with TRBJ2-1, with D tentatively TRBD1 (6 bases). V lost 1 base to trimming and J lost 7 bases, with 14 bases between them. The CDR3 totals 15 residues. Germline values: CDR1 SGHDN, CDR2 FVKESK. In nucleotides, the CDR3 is TGTGCCAGCAGCCAAGGCGTGCCAGGGGTGAATGAGCAGTTCTTC. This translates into CASSQGVPGVNEQFF.

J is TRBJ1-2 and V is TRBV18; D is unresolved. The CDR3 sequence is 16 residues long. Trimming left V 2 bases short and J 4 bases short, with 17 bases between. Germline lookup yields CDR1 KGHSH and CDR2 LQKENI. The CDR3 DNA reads TGTGCCAGCTCACCAGACGTAAGCGGGTATAGCTATGGCTACACCTTC. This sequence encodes CASSPDVSGYSYGYTF.

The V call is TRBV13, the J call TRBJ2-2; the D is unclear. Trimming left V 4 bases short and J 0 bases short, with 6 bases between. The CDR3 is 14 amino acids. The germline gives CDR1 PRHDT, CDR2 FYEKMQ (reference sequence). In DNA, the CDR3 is TGTGCCAGCAGCTCAACATCGAACACCGGGGAGCTGTTTTTT. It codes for CASSSTSNTGELFF.

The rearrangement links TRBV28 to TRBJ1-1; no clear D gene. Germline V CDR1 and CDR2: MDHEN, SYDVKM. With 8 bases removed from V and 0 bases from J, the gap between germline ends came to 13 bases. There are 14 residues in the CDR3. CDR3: CASRLRQMNTEAFF. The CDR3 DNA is TGTGCCAGCCGTCTCAGACAAATGAACACTGAAGCTTTCTTT.

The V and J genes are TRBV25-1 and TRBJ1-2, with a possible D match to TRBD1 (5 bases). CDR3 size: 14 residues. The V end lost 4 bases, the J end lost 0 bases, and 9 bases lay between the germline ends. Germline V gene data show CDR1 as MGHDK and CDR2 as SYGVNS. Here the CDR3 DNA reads TGTGCCAGCAGTGTCCTGACAGCTAACTATGGCTACACCTTC. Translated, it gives CASSVLTANYGYTF.

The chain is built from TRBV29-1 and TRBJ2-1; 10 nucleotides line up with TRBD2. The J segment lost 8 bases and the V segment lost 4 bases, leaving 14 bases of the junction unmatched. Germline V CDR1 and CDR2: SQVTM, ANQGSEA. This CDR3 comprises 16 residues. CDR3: CSVVFSGRFSGDEQFF. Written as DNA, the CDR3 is TGCAGCGTTGTTTTTAGCGGGAGGTTTAGTGGAGATGAGCAGTTCTTC.